The source of this TCR beta chain is a study of cytomegalovirus exposure and HLA in healthy donors. Trimming cost V 5 bases and J 1 base; bases outside gene matches: 8. The CDR3 spans 16 residues. Germline V lookup: CDR1 SGHTA, CDR2 FQGNSA. This clone was observed a handful of times. The PCR was carried out with 60 Vbeta primers and 13 Jbeta primers. TCRdb keeps only in-frame clones here, not all; method: immunoSEQ multiplex PCR. Found here are hundreds of thousands of clones, over 65% of them singletons; the top ten hold roughly 2.5%. The sequencing input was PBMCs. The V gene is TRBV7-2, the J gene TRBJ2-7; the match to TRBD2 covers 10 bases. This sequence was found in a woman aged 55 to 70 in good health and CMV-seropositive. CDR3 nucleotides: TGTGCCAGCAGCCCTAATAGCGGGGGGTCTTCCTACGAGCAGTACTTC. Amino acid sequence: CASSPNSGGSSYEQYF.